The source of this TCR beta chain is a study of T cells in Graves' hyperthyroidism and ophthalmopathy. TCR beta CDR3 region amplification was performed from RNA transcripts. The HTBI set primed first-round TCR CDR3 RT-PCR. TCRdb analysed the multiplex PCR reads with MiXCR anew, one entry per CDR3 protein. The sample lists roughly 640,000 distinct CDR3 sequences; approximately 15% were seen once. This clonotype was seen ten or more times. The antigen remains undetermined. Findings and limits, study-wide: Ophthalmopathy, as predicted by the model, came a median approximately 5.9 months after the prediction.

The CDR3 has 17 amino acids. Germline CDR1 reads SNHLY; CDR2 reads FYNNEI. V lost 4 bases and J lost 2; bases outside the gene matches: 12. The receptor was derived from a woman aged 40 to 50 with Graves' ophthalmopathy. The genes are TRBV2 and TRBJ2-3; 7 bases agree with TRBD1. The sample taken for sequencing was blood. In nucleotides, the CDR3 is TGTGCCAGCAGTGCCCCTGTACAGGGGTCCCCCACAGATACGCAGTATTTT. It translates to CASSAPVQGSPTDTQYF.